In this sample, the clone carrying this T cell receptor beta chain turned up a few times. What it recognizes is unknown. The second PCR ran about 6 to 12 cycles with a sample-barcoded 5' primer and J-beta primers. TCRdb used MiXCR to reprocess the 5' RACE reads, holding one entry per CDR3 protein. Counted here are about 1.1 million distinct CDR3 sequences, 35% to 40% occurring once; the ten biggest clones make up around 12%. The data were obtained in a study of blood T cells in healthy people across ages. Study-level points and caveats: Age advanced and TCR beta diversity per million T cells fell, roughly linearly.

The CDR3 has 14 amino acids. Germline V gene sequence: CDR1 SGHDN, CDR2 FVKESK. The ends were cut back, 8 bases at V and 0 bases at J, with 8 bases in the middle. Specimen: blood. This clonotype was obtained from a man between 18 and 35 years old in good health. The V call is TRBV14, the J call TRBJ2-6, with D uncertain. The CDR3 bases are TGTGCCAGCCGGCGAGACTCTGGGGCCAACGTCCTGACTTTC. The encoded protein is CASRRDSGANVLTF.